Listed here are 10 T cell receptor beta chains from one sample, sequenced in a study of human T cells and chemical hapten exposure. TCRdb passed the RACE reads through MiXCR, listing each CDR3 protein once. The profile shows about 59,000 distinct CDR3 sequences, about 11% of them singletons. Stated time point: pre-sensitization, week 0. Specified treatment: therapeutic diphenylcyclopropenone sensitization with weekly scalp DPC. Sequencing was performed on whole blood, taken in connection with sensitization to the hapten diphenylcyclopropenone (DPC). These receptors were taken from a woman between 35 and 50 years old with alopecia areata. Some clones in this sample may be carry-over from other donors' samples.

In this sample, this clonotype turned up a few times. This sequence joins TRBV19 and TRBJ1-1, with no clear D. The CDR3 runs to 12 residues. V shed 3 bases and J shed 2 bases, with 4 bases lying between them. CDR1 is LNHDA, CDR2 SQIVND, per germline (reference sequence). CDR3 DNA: TGTGCCAGTAGTATGGTTAACACTGAAGCTTTCTTT. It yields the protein CASSMVNTEAFF. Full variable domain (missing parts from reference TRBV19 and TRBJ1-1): DGGITQSPKYLFRKEGQNVTLSCEQNLNHDAMYWYRQDPGQGLRLIYYSQIVNDFQKGDIAEGYSVSREKKESFPLTVTSAQKNPTAFYLCASSMVNTEAFFGQGTRLTVV.

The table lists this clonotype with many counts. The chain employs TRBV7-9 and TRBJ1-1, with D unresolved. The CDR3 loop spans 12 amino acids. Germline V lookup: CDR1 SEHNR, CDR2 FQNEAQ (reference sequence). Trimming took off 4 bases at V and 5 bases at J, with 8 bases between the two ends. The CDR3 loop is CASSSRRTEAFF. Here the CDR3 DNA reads TGTGCCAGCAGCTCCCGACGTACTGAAGCTTTCTTT.

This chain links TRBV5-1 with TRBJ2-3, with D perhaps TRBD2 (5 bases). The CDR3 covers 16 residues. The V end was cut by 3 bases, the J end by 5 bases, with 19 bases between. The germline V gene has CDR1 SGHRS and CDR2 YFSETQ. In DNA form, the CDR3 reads TGCGCCAGCAGCTGGAGGAGAGCGCACGGGCGAGATACGCAGTATTTT. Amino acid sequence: CASSWRRAHGRDTQYF.

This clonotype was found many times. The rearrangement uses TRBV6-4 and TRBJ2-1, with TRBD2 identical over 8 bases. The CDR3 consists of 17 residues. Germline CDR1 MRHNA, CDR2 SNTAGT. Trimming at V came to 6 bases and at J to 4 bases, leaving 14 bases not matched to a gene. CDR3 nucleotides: TGTGCCAGCAGCCCGGGGGGGGTCTCCCTCAATTACAATGAGCAGTTCTTC. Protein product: CASSPGGVSLNYNEQFF.

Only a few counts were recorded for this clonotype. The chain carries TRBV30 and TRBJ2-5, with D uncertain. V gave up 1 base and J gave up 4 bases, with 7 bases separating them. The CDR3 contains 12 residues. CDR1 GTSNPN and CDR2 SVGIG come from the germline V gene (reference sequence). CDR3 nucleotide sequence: TGTGCCTGGAGTGGGACCGGAGAGACCCAGTACTTC. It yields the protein CAWSGTGETQYF.

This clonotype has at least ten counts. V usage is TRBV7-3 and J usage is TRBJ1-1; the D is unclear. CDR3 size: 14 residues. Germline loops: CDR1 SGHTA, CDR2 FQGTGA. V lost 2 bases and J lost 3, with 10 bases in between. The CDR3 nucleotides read TGTGCCAGCAGCTTACGTCATATGGACACTGAAGCTTTCTTT. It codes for CASSLRHMDTEAFF. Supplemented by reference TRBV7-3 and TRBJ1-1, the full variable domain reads GAGVSQTPSNKVTEKGKYVELRCDPISGHTALYWYRQSLGQGPEFLIYFQGTGAADDSGLPNDRFFAVRPEGSVSTLKIQRTERGDSAVYLCASSLRHMDTEAFFGQGTRLTVV.

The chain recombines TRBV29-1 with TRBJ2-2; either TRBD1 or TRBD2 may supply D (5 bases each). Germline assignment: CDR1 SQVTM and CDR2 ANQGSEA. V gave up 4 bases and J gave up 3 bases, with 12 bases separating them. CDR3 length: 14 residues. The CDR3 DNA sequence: TGCAGCGTTGTCTTTAGGGGAGACACCGGGGAGCTGTTTTTT. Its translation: CSVVFRGDTGELFF.

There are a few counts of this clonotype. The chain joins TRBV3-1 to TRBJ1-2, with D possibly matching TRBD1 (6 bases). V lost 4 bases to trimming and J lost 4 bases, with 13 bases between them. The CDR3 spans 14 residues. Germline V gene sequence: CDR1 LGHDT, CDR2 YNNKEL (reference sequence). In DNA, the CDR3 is TGTGCCAGCAGCCGCGTGCAGGGGTCCTATGGCTACACCTTC. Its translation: CASSRVQGSYGYTF.

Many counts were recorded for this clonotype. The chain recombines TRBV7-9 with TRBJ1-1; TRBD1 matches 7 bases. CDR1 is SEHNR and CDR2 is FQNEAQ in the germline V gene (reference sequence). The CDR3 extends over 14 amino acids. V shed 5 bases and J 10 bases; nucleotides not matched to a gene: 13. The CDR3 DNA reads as TGTGCCAGCAGCACAGAGAAGGGGGCCACGGGAGCTTTCTTT. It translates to CASSTEKGATGAFF.

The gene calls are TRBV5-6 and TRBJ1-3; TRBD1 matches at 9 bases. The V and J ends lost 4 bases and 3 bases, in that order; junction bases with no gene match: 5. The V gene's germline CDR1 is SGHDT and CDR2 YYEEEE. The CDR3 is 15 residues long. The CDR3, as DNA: TGTGCCAGCAGCGGACAGGGGTTTGGTGGAAACACCATATATTTT. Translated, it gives CASSGQGFGGNTIYF.